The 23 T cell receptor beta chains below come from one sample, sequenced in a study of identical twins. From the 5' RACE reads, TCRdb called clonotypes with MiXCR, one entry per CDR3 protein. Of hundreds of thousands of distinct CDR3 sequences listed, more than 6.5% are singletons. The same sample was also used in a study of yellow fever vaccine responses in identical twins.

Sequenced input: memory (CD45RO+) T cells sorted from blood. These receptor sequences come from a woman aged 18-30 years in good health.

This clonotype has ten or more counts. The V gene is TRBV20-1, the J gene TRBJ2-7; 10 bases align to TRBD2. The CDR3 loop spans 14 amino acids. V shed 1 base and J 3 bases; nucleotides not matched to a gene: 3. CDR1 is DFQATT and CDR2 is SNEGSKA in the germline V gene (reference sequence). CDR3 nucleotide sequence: TGCAGTGCTAGAGGGCTAGCGGGGGACTACGAGCAGTACTTC. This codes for CSARGLAGDYEQYF.

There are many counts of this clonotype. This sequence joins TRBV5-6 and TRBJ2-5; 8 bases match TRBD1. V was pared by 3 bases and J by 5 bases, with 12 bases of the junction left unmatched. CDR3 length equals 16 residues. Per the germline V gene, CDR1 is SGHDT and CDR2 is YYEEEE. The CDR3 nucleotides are TGTGCCAGCAGCTCGCAACCGACAGGGGCTAGGGAGACCCAGTACTTC. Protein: CASSSQPTGARETQYF. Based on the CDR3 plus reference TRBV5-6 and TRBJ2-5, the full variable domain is DAGVTQSPTHLIKTRGQQVTLRCSPKSGHDTVSWYQQALGQGPQFIFQYYEEEERQRGNFPDRFSGHQFPNYSSELNVNALLLGDSALYLCASSSQPTGARETQYFGPGTRLLVL.

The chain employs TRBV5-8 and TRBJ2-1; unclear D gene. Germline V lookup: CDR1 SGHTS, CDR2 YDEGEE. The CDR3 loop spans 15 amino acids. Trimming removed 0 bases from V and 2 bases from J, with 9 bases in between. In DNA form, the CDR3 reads TGTGCCAGCAGCTTGGCTGGGCAACCCTACAATGAGCAGTTCTTC. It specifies CASSLAGQPYNEQFF.

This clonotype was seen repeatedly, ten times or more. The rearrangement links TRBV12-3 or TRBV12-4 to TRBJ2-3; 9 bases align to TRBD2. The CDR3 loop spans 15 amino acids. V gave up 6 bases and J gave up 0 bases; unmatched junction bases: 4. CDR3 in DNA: TGTGCCAGCAGCCCTCTAGCGGGGAGCACAGATACGCAGTATTTT. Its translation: CASSPLAGSTDTQYF.

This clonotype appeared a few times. The CDR3: CASSATSGGALETQYF. The CDR3 region has the DNA TGTGCCAGCAGCGCTACTAGCGGGGGGGCGTTAGAGACCCAGTACTTC. The chain combines TRBV11-3 with TRBJ2-5; 13 nucleotides match TRBD2. The germline CDR1 and CDR2 sequences are SGHNT and YENEEA. After removal of 5 bases from V and 4 bases from J, the junction contained 7 bases not matched to a gene. The CDR3 is 16 amino acids.

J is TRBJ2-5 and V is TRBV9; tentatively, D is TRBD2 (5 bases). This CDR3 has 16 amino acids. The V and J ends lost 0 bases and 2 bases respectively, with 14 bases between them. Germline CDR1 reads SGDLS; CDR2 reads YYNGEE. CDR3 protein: CASSVGRLNLQETQYF. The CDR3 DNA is TGTGCCAGCAGCGTAGGGAGACTAAACCTACAAGAGACCCAGTACTTC. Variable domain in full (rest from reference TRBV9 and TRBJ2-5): DSGVTQTPKHLITATGQRVTLRCSPRSGDLSVYWYQQSLDQGLQFLIQYYNGEERAKGNILERFSAQQFPDLHSELNLSSLELGDSALYFCASSVGRLNLQETQYFGPGTRLLVL.

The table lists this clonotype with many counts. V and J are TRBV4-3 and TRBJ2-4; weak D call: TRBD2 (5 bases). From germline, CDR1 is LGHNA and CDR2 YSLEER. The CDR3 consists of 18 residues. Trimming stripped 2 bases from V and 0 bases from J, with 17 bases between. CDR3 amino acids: CASSQLGGSKLAKNIQYF. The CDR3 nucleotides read TGCGCCAGCAGCCAATTAGGAGGCAGCAAACTAGCCAAAAACATTCAGTACTTC.

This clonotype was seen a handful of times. This CDR3 reads CATSDRQGSGSHNEQFF. DNA of the CDR3: TGTGCCACCAGTGATCGACAAGGTAGCGGGTCACACAATGAGCAGTTCTTC. The chain joins TRBV24-1 to TRBJ2-1, with 7 bases matching TRBD2. The CDR3 has 17 amino acids. The J segment lost 5 bases and the V segment lost 3 bases, leaving 12 bases of the junction unmatched. The germline V gene encodes CDR1 KGHDR and CDR2 SFDVKD.

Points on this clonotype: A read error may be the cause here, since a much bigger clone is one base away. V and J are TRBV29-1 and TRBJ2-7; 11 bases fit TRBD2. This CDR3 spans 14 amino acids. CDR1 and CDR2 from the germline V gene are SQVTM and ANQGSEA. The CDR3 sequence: CGVDTLAGEYEQYF. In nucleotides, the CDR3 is TGCGGCGTGGATACACTAGCGGGGGAGTACGAGCAGTACTTC.

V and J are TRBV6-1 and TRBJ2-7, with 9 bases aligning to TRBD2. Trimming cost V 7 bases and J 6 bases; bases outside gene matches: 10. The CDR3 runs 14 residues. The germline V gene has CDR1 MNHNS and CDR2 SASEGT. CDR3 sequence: CASTPLAGLSEQYF. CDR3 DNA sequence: TGTGCCAGCACCCCCCTAGCGGGGCTTAGCGAGCAGTACTTC.

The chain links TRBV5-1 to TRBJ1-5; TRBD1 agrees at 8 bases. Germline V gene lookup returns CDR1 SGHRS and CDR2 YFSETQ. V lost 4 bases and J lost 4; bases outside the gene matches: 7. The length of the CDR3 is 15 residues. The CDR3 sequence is CASSPDTGGNQPQHF. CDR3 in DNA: TGCGCCAGCAGCCCCGACACAGGGGGAAATCAGCCCCAGCATTTT.

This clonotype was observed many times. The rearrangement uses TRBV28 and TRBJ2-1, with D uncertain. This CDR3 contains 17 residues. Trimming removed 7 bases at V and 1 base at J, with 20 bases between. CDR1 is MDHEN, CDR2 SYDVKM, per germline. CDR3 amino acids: CASIQEVKNLSYNEQFF. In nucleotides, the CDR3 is TGTGCCAGCATTCAAGAAGTCAAAAACCTTTCCTACAATGAGCAGTTCTTC.

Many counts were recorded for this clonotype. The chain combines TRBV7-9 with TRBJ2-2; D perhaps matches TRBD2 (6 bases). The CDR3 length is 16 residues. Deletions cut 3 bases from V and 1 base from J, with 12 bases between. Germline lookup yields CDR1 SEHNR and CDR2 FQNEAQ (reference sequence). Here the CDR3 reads CASSFPAGRNTGELFF. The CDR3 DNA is TGTGCCAGCAGCTTTCCGGCGGGGAGGAACACCGGGGAGCTGTTTTTT.

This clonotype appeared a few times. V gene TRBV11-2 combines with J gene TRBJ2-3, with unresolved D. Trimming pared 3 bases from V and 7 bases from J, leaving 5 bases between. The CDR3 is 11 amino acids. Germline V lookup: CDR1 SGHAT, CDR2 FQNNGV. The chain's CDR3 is CASSFQNTQYF. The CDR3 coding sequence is TGTGCCAGCAGCTTTCAGAATACGCAGTATTTT. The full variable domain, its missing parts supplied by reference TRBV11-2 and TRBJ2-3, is EAGVAQSPRYKIIEKRQSVAFWCNPISGHATLYWYQQILGQGPKLLIQFQNNGVVDDSQLPKDRFSAERLKGVDSTLKIQPAKLEDSAVYLCASSFQNTQYFGPGTRLTVL.

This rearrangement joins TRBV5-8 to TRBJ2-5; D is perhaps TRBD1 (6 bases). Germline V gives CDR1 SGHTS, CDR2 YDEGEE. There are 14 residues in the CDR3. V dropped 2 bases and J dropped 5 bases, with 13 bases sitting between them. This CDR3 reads CASSLKGVDETQYF. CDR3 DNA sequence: TGTGCCAGCAGCTTAAAGGGGGTTGACGAGACCCAGTACTTC. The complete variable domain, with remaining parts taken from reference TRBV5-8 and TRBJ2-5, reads EAGVTQSPTHLIKTRGQQATLRCSPISGHTSVYWYQQALGLGLQFLLWYDEGEERNRGNFPPRFSGRQFPNYSSELNVNALELEDSALYLCASSLKGVDETQYFGPGTRLLVL.

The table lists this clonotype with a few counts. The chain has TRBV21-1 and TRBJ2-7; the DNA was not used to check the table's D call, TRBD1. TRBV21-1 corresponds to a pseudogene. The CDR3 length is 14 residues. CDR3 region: CASRREDRVPSQYF. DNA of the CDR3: TGTGCCAGCAGAAGGGAGGACAGGGTTCCTTCGCAGTACTTC.

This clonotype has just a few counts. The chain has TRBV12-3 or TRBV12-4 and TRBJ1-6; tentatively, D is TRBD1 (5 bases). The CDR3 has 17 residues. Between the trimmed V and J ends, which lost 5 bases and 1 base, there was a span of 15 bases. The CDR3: CASSRDETRSYNSPLHF. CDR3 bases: TGTGCCAGCAGTCGGGACGAGACAAGGTCCTATAATTCACCCCTCCACTTT.

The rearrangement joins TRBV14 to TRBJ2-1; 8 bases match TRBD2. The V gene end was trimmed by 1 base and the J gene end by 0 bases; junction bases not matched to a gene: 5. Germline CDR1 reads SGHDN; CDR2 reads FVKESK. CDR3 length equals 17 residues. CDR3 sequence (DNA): TGTGCCAGCAGCCAAGGAGGACTAGCTTCCTCCTACAATGAGCAGTTCTTC. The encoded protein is CASSQGGLASSYNEQFF.

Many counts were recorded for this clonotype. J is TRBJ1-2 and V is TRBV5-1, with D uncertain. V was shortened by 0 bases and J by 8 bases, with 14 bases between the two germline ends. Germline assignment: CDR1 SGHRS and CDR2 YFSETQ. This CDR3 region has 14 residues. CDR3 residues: CASSLEGSQKGYTF. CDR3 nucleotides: TGCGCCAGCAGCTTGGAAGGGTCTCAAAAGGGCTACACCTTC.

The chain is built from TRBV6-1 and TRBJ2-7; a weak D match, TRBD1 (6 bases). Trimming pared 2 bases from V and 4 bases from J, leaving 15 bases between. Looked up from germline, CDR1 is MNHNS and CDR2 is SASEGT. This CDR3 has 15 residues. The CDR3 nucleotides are TGTGCCAGCAGTGAATACCCTAGGACAGATTACGAGCAGTACTTC. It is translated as CASSEYPRTDYEQYF.

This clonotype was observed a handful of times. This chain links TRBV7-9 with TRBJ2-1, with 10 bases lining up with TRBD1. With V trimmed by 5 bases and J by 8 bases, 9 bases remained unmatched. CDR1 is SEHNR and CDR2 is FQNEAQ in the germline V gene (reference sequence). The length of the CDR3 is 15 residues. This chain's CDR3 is CASSPGTGVVDEQFF. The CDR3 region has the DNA TGTGCCAGCAGCCCCGGGACAGGGGTAGTGGATGAGCAGTTCTTC.

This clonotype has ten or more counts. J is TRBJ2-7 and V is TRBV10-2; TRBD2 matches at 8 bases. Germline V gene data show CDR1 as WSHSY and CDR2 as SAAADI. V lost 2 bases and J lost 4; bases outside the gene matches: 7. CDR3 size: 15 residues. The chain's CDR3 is CASSEALAGPYEQYF. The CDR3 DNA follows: TGCGCCAGCAGTGAGGCGTTAGCGGGACCTTACGAGCAGTACTTC.

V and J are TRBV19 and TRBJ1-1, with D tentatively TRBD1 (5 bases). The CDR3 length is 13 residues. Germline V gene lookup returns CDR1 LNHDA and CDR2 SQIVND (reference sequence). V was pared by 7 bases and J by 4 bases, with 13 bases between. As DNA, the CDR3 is TGTGCCAGTACCCTCTCGGGGCTCACTGAAGCTTTCTTT. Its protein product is CASTLSGLTEAFF.